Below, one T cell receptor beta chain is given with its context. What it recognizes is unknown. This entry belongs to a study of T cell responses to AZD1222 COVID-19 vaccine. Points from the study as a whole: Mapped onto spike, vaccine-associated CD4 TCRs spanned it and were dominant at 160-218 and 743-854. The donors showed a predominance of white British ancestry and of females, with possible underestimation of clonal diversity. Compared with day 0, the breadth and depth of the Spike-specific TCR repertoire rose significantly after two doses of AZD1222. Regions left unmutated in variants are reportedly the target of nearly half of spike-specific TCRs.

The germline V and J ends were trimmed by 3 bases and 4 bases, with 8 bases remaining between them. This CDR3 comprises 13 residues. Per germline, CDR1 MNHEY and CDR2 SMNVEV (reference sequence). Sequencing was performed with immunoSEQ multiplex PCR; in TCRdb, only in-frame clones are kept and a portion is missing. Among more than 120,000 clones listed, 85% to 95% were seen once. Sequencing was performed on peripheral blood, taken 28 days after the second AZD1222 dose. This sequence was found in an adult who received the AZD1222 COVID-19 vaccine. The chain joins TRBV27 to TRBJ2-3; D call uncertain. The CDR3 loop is CASSFLPPDTQYF. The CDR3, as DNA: TGTGCCAGCAGTTTTCTCCCTCCAGATACGCAGTATTTT.